A selection of T cell receptor beta chains follows, all from one sample in a study of T cell responses to AZD1222 COVID-19 vaccine. Generated by immunoSEQ multiplex PCR, the TCRdb table keeps only in-frame clones and is missing some. Found here are 100,000 to 150,000 clones, 80% to 90% of them singletons; the top ten hold under 7%. The sequences come from peripheral blood, collected on day 0 of AZD1222 vaccination. These receptors were obtained from an adult in good health. Each CDR3 is given with its conserved first and last residue. Each record gives: D gene, clone size, V gene, J gene, CDR3 protein. The D gene is left open where the match is weak. Clone size, where shown, is once, few, many, or a class for clones that have expanded.

>.|.|TRBV20-1|TRBJ1-3
CSASPPTRNTIYF
>TRBD1|.|TRBV27|TRBJ1-5
CASRAQDRVFYCLQPQHF
>TRBD1|.|TRBV28|TRBJ1-2
CASSLGTGISYTF
>.|.|TRBV10-3|TRBJ2-2
CAISDRTITGELFF
>.|.|TRBV18|TRBJ2-3
CASSPGGTGDTQYF
>TRBD1|few|TRBV7-9|TRBJ1-1
CASSAQGAGTEAFF
>.|.|TRBV11-3|TRBJ1-2
CASSTRDKNYGYTF
>.|.|TRBV5-1|TRBJ1-6
CASSPDTNSLHF
>.|.|TRBV12-3/TRBV12-4|TRBJ1-2
CASSPEEYYGYTF
>TRBD1|.|TRBV19|TRBJ1-2
CASSIQGQGVYGYTF
>.|once|TRBV5-4|TRBJ2-7
CASSFGAPSEQYF
>TRBD1|many|TRBV5-1|TRBJ2-3
CASSLDFRTGPTDTQYF
>TRBD1|.|TRBV28|TRBJ1-5
CASSRPDRDREPQHF
>.|.|TRBV6-5|TRBJ1-6
CASRGSGNSPLHF
>.|.|TRBV27|TRBJ1-4
CASSFRRIDGKLFF
>TRBD2|.|TRBV7-8|TRBJ2-1
CASSLVTWQTLAGGWDEQFF
>.|.|TRBV5-5|TRBJ2-1
CASSLGGNGEQFF
>.|.|TRBV3-1/TRBV3-2|TRBJ1-1
CASSQQTATEAFF
>.|.|TRBV6-2/TRBV6-3|TRBJ2-7
CASSYGRAEQYF
>TRBD1|.|TRBV11-2|TRBJ1-4
CASSQRAGGEEKLFF
>.|.|TRBV7-8|TRBJ1-5
CASGRTASNQPQHF
>.|.|TRBV11-2|TRBJ1-1
CASSLSLSLNTEAFF
>TRBD1|.|TRBV2|TRBJ2-5
CASTSYRGETQYF
>.|.|TRBV19|TRBJ1-2
CASSLLGGVGYTF
>.|.|TRBV18|TRBJ1-3
CASSPLSGRNSGNTIYF
>TRBD2|.|TRBV7-9|TRBJ2-3
CASSLRGGPDTQYF
>.|.|TRBV5-1|TRBJ1-1
CASSLDPPSGAFF
>TRBD1|.|TRBV19|TRBJ2-7
CASSTGQGNEQYF
>.|.|TRBV5-1|TRBJ1-1
CASSLAGDRWNTEAFF
>TRBD2|.|TRBV4-2|TRBJ2-3
CASSQVLAGDSTDTQYF
>.|.|TRBV5-4|TRBJ2-3
CASTATDSTDTQYF
>.|few|TRBV2|TRBJ2-7
CASMGGPYEQYF
>TRBD2|once|TRBV7-2|TRBJ2-1
CASSIRAGVGNEQFF
>.|.|TRBV25-1|TRBJ1-2
CASSDSRYGYTF
>TRBD1|.|TRBV28|TRBJ2-7
CASSPRFRQGSYEQYF
>.|few|TRBV6-5|TRBJ1-2
CASSYSGTANYGYTF
>.|.|TRBV11-2|TRBJ2-2
CASSLAGGSGELFF
>.|.|TRBV18|TRBJ1-4
CASSPGKDEKLFF
>.|.|TRBV7-9|TRBJ1-1
CASTPGGWGTEAFF
>TRBD1|.|TRBV5-1|TRBJ2-2
CASSGGTGDTGELFF
>TRBD2|.|TRBV7-9|TRBJ2-3
CASSLVLAGNTDTQYF
>.|once|TRBV7-9|TRBJ1-2
CASRARVLGYTF